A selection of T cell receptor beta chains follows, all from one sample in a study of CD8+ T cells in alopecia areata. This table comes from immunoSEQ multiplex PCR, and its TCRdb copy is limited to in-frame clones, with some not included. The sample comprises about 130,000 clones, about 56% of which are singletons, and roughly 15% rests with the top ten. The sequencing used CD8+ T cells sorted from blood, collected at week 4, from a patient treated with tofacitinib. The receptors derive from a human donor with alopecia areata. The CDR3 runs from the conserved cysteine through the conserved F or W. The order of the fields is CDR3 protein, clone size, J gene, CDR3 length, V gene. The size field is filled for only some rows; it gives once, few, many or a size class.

CDR3 protein: CASSLPPGSQETQYF; clone size: NA; J gene: TRBJ2-5; CDR3 length: 15; V gene: TRBV5-1
CDR3 protein: CASSSHRGPNQPQHF; clone size: NA; J gene: TRBJ1-5; CDR3 length: 15; V gene: TRBV6-5
CDR3 protein: CASSTTRAHYGYTF; clone size: few; J gene: TRBJ1-2; CDR3 length: 14; V gene: TRBV27
CDR3 protein: CATRDRDRYTEAFF; clone size: NA; J gene: TRBJ1-1; CDR3 length: 14; V gene: TRBV15
CDR3 protein: CASSFGSAEQYF; clone size: NA; J gene: TRBJ2-7; CDR3 length: 12; V gene: TRBV5-4
CDR3 protein: CASSFRQHYNEQFF; clone size: NA; J gene: TRBJ2-1; CDR3 length: 14; V gene: TRBV27
CDR3 protein: CSVEDPLAGRTEAFF; clone size: few; J gene: TRBJ1-1; CDR3 length: 15; V gene: TRBV29-1
CDR3 protein: CASSQAREDQETQYF; clone size: NA; J gene: TRBJ2-5; CDR3 length: 15; V gene: TRBV4-1
CDR3 protein: CSVVPGSSYEQYF; clone size: NA; J gene: TRBJ2-7; CDR3 length: 13; V gene: TRBV29-1
CDR3 protein: CAWILTGQGDEQYF; clone size: few; J gene: TRBJ2-7; CDR3 length: 14; V gene: TRBV30
CDR3 protein: CASSQGAGEKLFF; clone size: NA; J gene: TRBJ1-4; CDR3 length: 13; V gene: TRBV4-3
CDR3 protein: CASRSGGLFF; clone size: NA; J gene: TRBJ1-4; CDR3 length: 10; V gene: TRBV2
CDR3 protein: CASSQDWARTDYGYTF; clone size: NA; J gene: TRBJ1-2; CDR3 length: 16; V gene: TRBV4-2
CDR3 protein: CSVHGGPNEQFF; clone size: NA; J gene: TRBJ2-1; CDR3 length: 12; V gene: TRBV29-1
CDR3 protein: CASSSHGGQGIYEQYF; clone size: NA; J gene: TRBJ2-7; CDR3 length: 16; V gene: TRBV7-9
CDR3 protein: CASSDELRYNEQFF; clone size: few; J gene: TRBJ2-1; CDR3 length: 14; V gene: TRBV27
CDR3 protein: CASSQPDYNSPLHF; clone size: NA; J gene: TRBJ1-6; CDR3 length: 14; V gene: TRBV6-5
CDR3 protein: CASSLAEGRATNEKLFF; clone size: NA; J gene: TRBJ1-4; CDR3 length: 17; V gene: TRBV7-9
CDR3 protein: CASSEMGGQYF; clone size: NA; J gene: TRBJ2-7; CDR3 length: 11; V gene: TRBV10-1
CDR3 protein: CASSLTGSYEQYF; clone size: few; J gene: TRBJ2-7; CDR3 length: 13; V gene: TRBV27
CDR3 protein: CASSPLAGYEQYF; clone size: few; J gene: TRBJ2-7; CDR3 length: 13; V gene: TRBV27
CDR3 protein: CSAGPVNQETQYF; clone size: NA; J gene: TRBJ2-5; CDR3 length: 13; V gene: TRBV29-1
CDR3 protein: CASRRDGDQETQYF; clone size: once; J gene: TRBJ2-5; CDR3 length: 14; V gene: TRBV6-5
CDR3 protein: CALAERESLSNEQFF; clone size: NA; J gene: TRBJ2-1; CDR3 length: 15; V gene: TRBV30
CDR3 protein: CASSEGQGYEQYF; clone size: NA; J gene: TRBJ2-7; CDR3 length: 13; V gene: TRBV9
CDR3 protein: CASSLKGGRAYEQYF; clone size: NA; J gene: TRBJ2-7; CDR3 length: 15; V gene: TRBV5-6
CDR3 protein: CASSQTQLYGYTF; clone size: NA; J gene: TRBJ1-2; CDR3 length: 13; V gene: TRBV14
CDR3 protein: CASSDRGELNQPQHF; clone size: once; J gene: TRBJ1-5; CDR3 length: 15; V gene: TRBV2
CDR3 protein: CASSPQGGIGEAFF; clone size: NA; J gene: TRBJ1-1; CDR3 length: 14; V gene: TRBV9
CDR3 protein: CASSLAGIDGELFF; clone size: few; J gene: TRBJ2-2; CDR3 length: 14; V gene: TRBV7-9
CDR3 protein: CASSHPTTATGELFF; clone size: NA; J gene: TRBJ2-2; CDR3 length: 15; V gene: TRBV7-9
CDR3 protein: CSVLTGTNYEQYF; clone size: NA; J gene: TRBJ2-7; CDR3 length: 13; V gene: TRBV29-1
CDR3 protein: CAISDSWNTEAFF; clone size: few; J gene: TRBJ1-1; CDR3 length: 13; V gene: TRBV10-3
CDR3 protein: CASSSGTERYEQYF; clone size: NA; J gene: TRBJ2-7; CDR3 length: 14; V gene: TRBV11-2
CDR3 protein: CASVSGNQETQYF; clone size: NA; J gene: TRBJ2-5; CDR3 length: 13; V gene: TRBV6-5
CDR3 protein: CASSEGGYRDTGELFF; clone size: NA; J gene: TRBJ2-2; CDR3 length: 16; V gene: TRBV6-1
CDR3 protein: CASSVRGQGYTGELFF; clone size: NA; J gene: TRBJ2-2; CDR3 length: 16; V gene: TRBV9
CDR3 protein: CASSPLLGDTQYF; clone size: NA; J gene: TRBJ2-3; CDR3 length: 13; V gene: TRBV6-1
CDR3 protein: CASSYVYDTGELFF; clone size: once; J gene: TRBJ2-2; CDR3 length: 14; V gene: TRBV6-5
CDR3 protein: CASSLAGSATEAFF; clone size: few; J gene: TRBJ1-1; CDR3 length: 14; V gene: TRBV7-9
CDR3 protein: CASSSRTGGSEKLFF; clone size: NA; J gene: TRBJ1-4; CDR3 length: 15; V gene: TRBV27
CDR3 protein: CATFPGDPPYEQYF; clone size: NA; J gene: TRBJ2-7; CDR3 length: 14; V gene: TRBV10-3
CDR3 protein: CASSFVSTDTQYF; clone size: few; J gene: TRBJ2-3; CDR3 length: 13; V gene: TRBV27
CDR3 protein: CAWSVRGRGTGELFF; clone size: few; J gene: TRBJ2-2; CDR3 length: 15; V gene: TRBV30
CDR3 protein: CAWKWGATGELFF; clone size: NA; J gene: TRBJ2-2; CDR3 length: 13; V gene: TRBV30
CDR3 protein: CASSYGPQGVTEAFF; clone size: NA; J gene: TRBJ1-1; CDR3 length: 15; V gene: TRBV6-6
CDR3 protein: CASRSDRAEAFF; clone size: once; J gene: TRBJ1-1; CDR3 length: 12; V gene: TRBV5-4
CDR3 protein: CASSLSGAAITYEQYF; clone size: NA; J gene: TRBJ2-7; CDR3 length: 16; V gene: TRBV27
CDR3 protein: CASSLRTRGETQYF; clone size: NA; J gene: TRBJ2-5; CDR3 length: 14; V gene: TRBV27
CDR3 protein: CASSLTLRETQYF; clone size: NA; J gene: TRBJ2-5; CDR3 length: 13; V gene: TRBV7-3
CDR3 protein: CASSQPRATGELFF; clone size: once; J gene: TRBJ2-2; CDR3 length: 14; V gene: TRBV4-1
CDR3 protein: CASSGGLAGASDTQYF; clone size: NA; J gene: TRBJ2-3; CDR3 length: 16; V gene: TRBV9
CDR3 protein: CASSMTDNEKLFF; clone size: NA; J gene: TRBJ1-4; CDR3 length: 13; V gene: TRBV25-1
CDR3 protein: CASSLGWTGLGGTQYF; clone size: NA; J gene: TRBJ2-5; CDR3 length: 16; V gene: TRBV5-6